A selection of T cell receptor beta chains follows, all from one sample in a study of blood T cell repertoires in COVID-19. The protocol was immunoSEQ multiplex PCR, while the TCRdb copy is restricted to in-frame clones and leaves out a portion. The sample shows around 13,000 clones, 75% to 90% of them seen only once. Sequenced material: peripheral blood. The receptors originated from a man aged 50 or older with active COVID-19. Both conserved end residues are part of each CDR3. D genes are given only for firm matches. Only some rows state a clone size, as once, few, many or a class for expanded clones.

TGTGCCAGCAGAAGTGGAGGGATGAAGCAGTTCTTC	CASRSGGMKQFF	-	TRBV12-3/TRBV12-4	TRBJ2-1	-
TGTGCCAGCAGCAAAAGGACAGAGAACACTGAAGCTTTCTTT	CASSKRTENTEAFF	-	TRBV7-9	TRBJ1-1	-
TGTGCCAGCAGCTCGACCCCCGGGACAGGGAACGAGCAGTACTTC	CASSSTPGTGNEQYF	-	TRBV6-5	TRBJ2-7	TRBD1
TGCGCCAGCAGCCAAGATGCAGTGACTGGGGCCAACGTCCTGACTTTC	CASSQDAVTGANVLTF	-	TRBV4-3	TRBJ2-6	-
TGTGCCAGCAGCGTAGAGGGGTTAGGCACTGAAGCTTTCTTT	CASSVEGLGTEAFF	-	TRBV9	TRBJ1-1	-
TGTGCCAGCAGGATAAGACAGGGAGGTGAAAAACTGTTTTTT	CASRIRQGGEKLFF	-	TRBV6-6	TRBJ1-4	TRBD1
TGCAGCGTCCTCGAGCGGGGGATTGGGTATGAGCAGTTCTTC	CSVLERGIGYEQFF	-	TRBV29-1	TRBJ2-1	TRBD2
TGTGCCACCATACAGGGGCCCCCGTTTGAAGCTTTCTTT	CATIQGPPFEAFF	-	TRBV25-1	TRBJ1-1	TRBD1
TGTGCCAGCAGCCAACCGGGTTTGAGCGGGAGGAACAATGAGCAGTTCTTC	CASSQPGLSGRNNEQFF	-	TRBV3-1/TRBV3-2	TRBJ2-1	TRBD2
TGTGCCAGCAGCTTCCAGTCAGCGGGAGTACGGGAGACCCAGTACTTC	CASSFQSAGVRETQYF	-	TRBV5-6	TRBJ2-5	TRBD2
TGTGCCAGCAGTCACGGACGGGAGACCTACGAGCAGTACTTC	CASSHGRETYEQYF	-	TRBV6-5	TRBJ2-7	-
TGTGCCAGCTCACGGTCGAGCCCTAGCACAGATACGCAGTATTTT	CASSRSSPSTDTQYF	-	TRBV18	TRBJ2-3	-
TGTGCCAGCAGCTTGATCGGTAGCCCCACCTACGAGCAGTACTTC	CASSLIGSPTYEQYF	-	TRBV5-4	TRBJ2-7	-
TGTGCCAGCAGTTACACCGGGACAGGGACGTCGGAGCCCCAGCATTTT	CASSYTGTGTSEPQHF	-	TRBV6-6	TRBJ1-5	TRBD1
TGTGCCAGCAGTTTATCGAGACAGTTTCAGTTCTTC	CASSLSRQFQFF	once	TRBV28	TRBJ2-1	-
TGTGCCAGCAGCGTTGTGGCGGACACATCCTACAATGAGCAGTTCTTC	CASSVVADTSYNEQFF	-	TRBV9	TRBJ2-1	-
TGTGCCAGCAGCTTGAAGGGAGGGGCCAAAAACATTCAGTACTTC	CASSLKGGAKNIQYF	-	TRBV5-4	TRBJ2-4	TRBD2
TGTGCCAGCAGCCCAGGAAAGAAGATCCAAGAGACCCAGTACTTC	CASSPGKKIQETQYF	-	TRBV5-4	TRBJ2-5	-
TGTGCCAGCAGCTTAGTGAGGGCGGGTCCTTCCTACGAGCAGTACTTC	CASSLVRAGPSYEQYF	-	TRBV11-2	TRBJ2-7	-
TGTGCCAGCATATCGCAGACTAACACTGAAGCTTTCTTT	CASISQTNTEAFF	-	TRBV5-4	TRBJ1-1	-
TGTGCCTGGAGACTCCCCGGGATCCACTACGAGCAGTACTTC	CAWRLPGIHYEQYF	-	TRBV30	TRBJ2-7	-
TGTGCCATCAGTGAACTAAAATACGAGCAGTACTTC	CAISELKYEQYF	once	TRBV10-3	TRBJ2-7	-